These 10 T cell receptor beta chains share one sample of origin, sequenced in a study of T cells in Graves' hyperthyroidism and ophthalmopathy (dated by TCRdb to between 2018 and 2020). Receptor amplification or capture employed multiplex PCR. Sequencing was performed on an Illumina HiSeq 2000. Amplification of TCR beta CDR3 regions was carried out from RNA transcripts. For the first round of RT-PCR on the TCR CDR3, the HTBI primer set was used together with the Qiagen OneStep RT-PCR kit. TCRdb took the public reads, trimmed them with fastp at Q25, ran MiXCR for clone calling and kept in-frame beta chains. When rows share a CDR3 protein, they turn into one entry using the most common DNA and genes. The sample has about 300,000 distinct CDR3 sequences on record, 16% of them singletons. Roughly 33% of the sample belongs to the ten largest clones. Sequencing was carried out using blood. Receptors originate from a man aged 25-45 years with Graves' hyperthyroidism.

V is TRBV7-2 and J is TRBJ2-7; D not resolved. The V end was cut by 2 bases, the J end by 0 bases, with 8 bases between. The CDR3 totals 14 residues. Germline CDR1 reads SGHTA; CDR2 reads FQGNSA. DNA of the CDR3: TGTGCCAGCAGCTTATCACGGGCCTCCTACGAGCAGTACTTC. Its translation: CASSLSRASYEQYF. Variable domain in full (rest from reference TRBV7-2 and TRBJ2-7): GAGVSQSPSNKVTEKGKDVELRCDPISGHTALYWYRQSLGQGLEFLIYFQGNSAPDKSGLPSDRFSAERTGGSVSTLTIQRTQQEDSAVYLCASSLSRASYEQYFGPGTRLTVT.

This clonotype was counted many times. The CDR3 nucleotides are TGCAGTGCTGAACTTCAAGAGACCCAGTACTTC. Amino acid sequence: CSAELQETQYF. The V call is TRBV20-1, the J call TRBJ2-5; no definite D call. The V end lost 5 bases, the J end lost 2 bases, and 6 bases lay between the germline ends. The length of the CDR3 is 11 residues. Per the germline V gene, CDR1 is DFQATT and CDR2 is SNEGSKA (reference sequence).

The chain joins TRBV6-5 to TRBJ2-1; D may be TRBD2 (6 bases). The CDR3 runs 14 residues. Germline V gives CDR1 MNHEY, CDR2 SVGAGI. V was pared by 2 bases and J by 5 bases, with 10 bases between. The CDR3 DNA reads TGTGCCAGCAGTTACGAGGCGGGGAACAATGAGCAGTTCTTC. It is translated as CASSYEAGNNEQFF.

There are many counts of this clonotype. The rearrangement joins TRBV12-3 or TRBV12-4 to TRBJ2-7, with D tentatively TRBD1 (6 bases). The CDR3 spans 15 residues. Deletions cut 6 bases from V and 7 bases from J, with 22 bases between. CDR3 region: CASSWERGSLGEQYF. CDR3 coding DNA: TGTGCCAGCAGCTGGGAGAGGGGGTCCTTGGGGGAGCAGTACTTC.

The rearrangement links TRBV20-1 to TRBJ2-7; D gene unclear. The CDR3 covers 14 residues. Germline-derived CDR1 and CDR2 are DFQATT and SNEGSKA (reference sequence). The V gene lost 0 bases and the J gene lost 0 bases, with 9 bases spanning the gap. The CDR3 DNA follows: TGCAGTGCTAGAGATCCCCGGGCCTCCTACGAGCAGTACTTC. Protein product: CSARDPRASYEQYF.

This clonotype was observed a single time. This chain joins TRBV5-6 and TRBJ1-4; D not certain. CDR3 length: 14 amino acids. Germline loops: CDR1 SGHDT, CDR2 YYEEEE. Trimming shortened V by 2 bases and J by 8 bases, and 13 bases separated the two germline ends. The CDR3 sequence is CASSFPDVNEKLFF. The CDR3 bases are TGTGCCAGCAGCTTCCCGGACGTGAACGAAAAACTGTTTTTT.

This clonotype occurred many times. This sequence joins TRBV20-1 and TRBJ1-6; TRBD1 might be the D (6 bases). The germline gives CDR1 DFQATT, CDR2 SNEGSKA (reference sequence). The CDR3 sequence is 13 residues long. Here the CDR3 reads CRPAGDYNSPLHF. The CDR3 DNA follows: TGCAGGCCCGCAGGGGACTATAATTCACCCCTCCACTTT.

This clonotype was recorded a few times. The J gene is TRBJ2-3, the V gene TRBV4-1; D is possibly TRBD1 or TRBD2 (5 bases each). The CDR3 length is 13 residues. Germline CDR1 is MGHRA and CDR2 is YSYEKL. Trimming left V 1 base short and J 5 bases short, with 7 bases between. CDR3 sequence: CASSQGDRDTQYF. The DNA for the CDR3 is TGCGCCAGCAGCCAAGGGGACCGAGATACGCAGTATTTT.

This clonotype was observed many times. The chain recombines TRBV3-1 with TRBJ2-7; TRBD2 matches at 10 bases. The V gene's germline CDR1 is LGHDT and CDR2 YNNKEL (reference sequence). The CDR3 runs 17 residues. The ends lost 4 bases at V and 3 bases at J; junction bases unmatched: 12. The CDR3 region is CASSLRVRSSGSYEQYF. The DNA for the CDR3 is TGTGCCAGCAGCCTACGGGTTAGGTCTAGCGGGAGCTACGAGCAGTACTTC.

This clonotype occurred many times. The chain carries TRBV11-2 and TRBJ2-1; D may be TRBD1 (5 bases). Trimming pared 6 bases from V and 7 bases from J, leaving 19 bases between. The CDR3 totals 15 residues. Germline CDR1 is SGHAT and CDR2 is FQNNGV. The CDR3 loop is CASRRPGLGTNEQFF. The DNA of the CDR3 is TGTGCCAGCAGGCGACCAGGGTTAGGCACAAATGAGCAGTTCTTC. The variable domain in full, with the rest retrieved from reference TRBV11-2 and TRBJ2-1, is EAGVAQSPRYKIIEKRQSVAFWCNPISGHATLYWYQQILGQGPKLLIQFQNNGVVDDSQLPKDRFSAERLKGVDSTLKIQPAKLEDSAVYLCASRRPGLGTNEQFFGPGTRLTVL.